These 8 T cell receptor beta chains came from one sample sequenced in a study of T cells in Graves' hyperthyroidism and ophthalmopathy (dated by TCRdb to between 2019 and 2020). The library relied on multiplex PCR. The data were produced on an Illumina HiSeq 2000. The TCR beta CDR3 regions were amplified from the RNA transcripts. The TCR CDR3 was subjected to a first round of RT-PCR using the HTBI primer set and the Qiagen OneStep RT-PCR kit. TCRdb's own reprocessing of the public reads used fastp at Q25 and MiXCR and kept productive beta chains. Each entry is one CDR3 protein sequence, shown with its most common DNA and genes. Here the sample has around 450,000 distinct CDR3 sequences; 15% to 18% occur a single time. 7.7% of the sample is held by the ten biggest clonotypes. The sample comprised blood. The receptors originated from a woman aged 18-30 years with Graves' hyperthyroidism.

This clonotype was recorded many times. V and J are TRBV30 and TRBJ2-5, with 10 bases that match TRBD2. The V gene end was trimmed by 4 bases and the J gene end by 1 base; junction bases not matched to a gene: 12. The germline CDR1 and CDR2 sequences are GTSNPN and SVGIG (reference sequence). The CDR3 sequence is 17 residues long. The CDR3 DNA follows: TGTGCCTGGATGGTGGCTAGCGGGAGTAGGGGCCAAGAGACCCAGTACTTC. Amino acids: CAWMVASGSRGQETQYF. Drawing the rest from reference TRBV30 and TRBJ2-5, the complete variable domain is SQTIHQWPATLVQPVGSPLSLECTVEGTSNPNLYWYRQAAGRGLQLLFYSVGIGQISSEVPQNLSASRPQDRQFILSSKKLLLSDSGFYLCAWMVASGSRGQETQYFGPGTRLLVL.

This clonotype was seen a few times. The chain joins TRBV7-9 to TRBJ2-1; D gene unclear. The germline V gene encodes CDR1 SEHNR and CDR2 FQNEAQ (reference sequence). V was shortened by 8 bases and J by 4 bases, with 6 bases between the two germline ends. There are 11 residues in the CDR3. The DNA for the CDR3 is TGTGCCAGCGAACTTTACAATGAGCAGTTCTTC. This encodes CASELYNEQFF. Based on the CDR3 plus reference TRBV7-9 and TRBJ2-1, the full variable domain is DTGVSQNPRHKITKRGQNVTFRCDPISEHNRLYWYRQTLGQGPEFLTYFQNEAQLEKSRLLSDRFSAERPKGSFSTLEIQRTEQGDSAMYLCASELYNEQFFGPGTRLTVL.

This clonotype was seen at least ten times. This chain joins TRBV3-1 and TRBJ2-2; 8 bases align to TRBD2. This CDR3 comprises 16 residues. CDR1 is LGHDT and CDR2 is YNNKEL in the germline V gene (reference sequence). V dropped 1 base and J dropped 3; count of bases not matched to a gene: 4. This chain's CDR3 is CASSQGGTSHTGELFF. CDR3 DNA: TGTGCCAGCAGCCAAGGAGGGACTAGTCACACCGGGGAGCTGTTTTTT.

This clonotype has a count of ten or more. CDR3: CASSLGTGTGLRFF. DNA of the CDR3: TGCGCCAGCAGCTTGGGAACCGGGACAGGGTTGCGGTTCTTC. The chain recombines TRBV5-1 with TRBJ2-1, with 9 bases that match TRBD1. Germline assignment: CDR1 SGHRS and CDR2 YFSETQ. The CDR3 loop spans 14 amino acids. V was clipped by 0 bases and J by 15 bases; unmatched bases: 10.

This clonotype was seen at least ten times. The chain is built from TRBV3-1 and TRBJ1-2, with 9 bases aligning to TRBD1. Germline V CDR1 and CDR2: LGHDT, YNNKEL (reference sequence). Losses at the gene ends were 8 bases for V and 3 bases for J; bases not matched to a gene: 4. The CDR3 spans 13 residues. CDR3 amino acids: CASGQGTHYGYTF. CDR3 nucleotides: TGTGCCAGCGGACAGGGGACCCACTATGGCTACACCTTC.

This clonotype was recorded a few times. The V gene is TRBV4-2, the J gene TRBJ2-2; 10 nucleotides agree with TRBD2. Trimming cost V 2 bases and J 1 base; bases outside gene matches: 1. Per germline, CDR1 LGHNA and CDR2 YNFKEQ. The CDR3 extends over 16 amino acids. CDR3 sequence (DNA): TGTGCCAGCAGCCAACTAGCGGGAGTGAACACCGGGGAGCTGTTTTTT. Its protein product is CASSQLAGVNTGELFF.

There are many counts of this clonotype. CDR3 bases: TGTGCCAGCAGCAGAAACGCCGCTAGCGAGAACTACGAGCAGTACTTC. Its translation is CASSRNAASENYEQYF. This chain links TRBV11-2 with TRBJ2-7; possible D gene TRBD2, 6 bases. V was shortened by 5 bases and J by 3 bases, with 20 bases between the two germline ends. Germline lookup yields CDR1 SGHAT and CDR2 FQNNGV. The CDR3 totals 16 residues.

This clonotype was detected only a few times. V gene TRBV27 combines with J gene TRBJ1-1, with D maybe TRBD1 (5 bases). The V gene's germline CDR1 is MNHEY and CDR2 SMNVEV (reference sequence). The CDR3 spans 13 residues. V was trimmed by 7 bases and J by 1 base, leaving 10 bases between them. The CDR3 region is CASTRGQNTEAFF. Here the CDR3 DNA reads TGTGCCAGCACTCGGGGCCAGAACACTGAAGCTTTCTTT.